The clone carrying this T cell receptor (beta chain) was counted only a few times. Within the sample, other DNA sequences also encode this same CDR3. The treatment here: over 15 received Ad26.COV2.S at low or high dose, single or two shots; 5 received placebo; per-sample allocation not given. Sample collection was performed on day 63 after the first vaccine or placebo injection. Germline CDR1 is LGHDT and CDR2 is YNNKEL (reference sequence). With V trimmed by 4 bases and J by 2 bases, 4 bases remained unmatched. The CDR3 totals 14 residues. Generated by immunoSEQ multiplex PCR, the TCRdb table keeps only in-frame clones and is missing some. The data show approximately 300,000 clones, with 70% to 90% seen just once and 2.1% held by the top ten. The sample originates from a study of Ad26.COV2.S vaccination and SARS-CoV-2 variants.

The sequence derives from a person aged 18 to 59 who received the Ad26.COV2.S COVID-19 vaccine or a placebo. The chain recombines TRBV3-1 (or the pseudogene TRBV3-2) with TRBJ2-7; TRBD1 matches at 8 bases. Sequencing used peripheral blood, obtained in a trial of Ad26.COV2.S vaccine versus placebo. The CDR3 is CASSPGQGPYEQYF. CDR3 nucleotides: TGTGCCAGCAGCCCTGGACAGGGACCCTACGAGCAGTACTTC.